Listed below are T cell receptor beta chains from one sample, sequenced in a study of T cell changes during pregnancy in multiple sclerosis. The protocol was immunoSEQ multiplex PCR, while the TCRdb copy is restricted to in-frame clones and leaves out a portion. The table shows 50,000 to 65,000 clones, with almost 97% occurring only once. This specimen was CD8+ T cells from peripheral blood mononuclear cells, taken after pregnancy. The receptor set was obtained from a female donor with multiple sclerosis, enrolled in a pregnancy study. The CDR3 runs from the conserved cysteine through the conserved F or W. D genes are given only for firm matches. Clone size is not always given. Where it is, it says once, few, many or a class for expanded clones.

clone_size	v_call	d_call	j_call	cdr3_nt	cdr3_aa
.	TRBV29-1	.	TRBJ1-3	TGCAGCGTTGAAGAAAGGGAGTTGGGTCTGGGTTTATATTTT	CSVEERELGLGLYF
.	TRBV27	TRBD1	TRBJ1-2	TGTGCCAGCAGTTTCGGGACAGGAGTTGGCTACACCTTC	CASSFGTGVGYTF
.	TRBV5-5	TRBD2	TRBJ2-3	TGTGCCAGCAGCTCTGCTAGCGGCGGTAGCACAGATACGCAGTATTTT	CASSSASGGSTDTQYF
.	TRBV27	.	TRBJ2-7	TGTGCCAGCAAGGGGGGGACGGCAGCCGGGCAGCAGTACTTC	CASKGGTAAGQQYF
.	TRBV7-2	TRBD2	TRBJ2-5	TGTGCCAGCAGCTTCAGCGGGAGGGCTGAGACCCAGTACTTC	CASSFSGRAETQYF
.	TRBV13	TRBD2	TRBJ2-3	TGTGCCAGCAGCTTCGATAGCGGGGAACCTAATACGCAGTATTTT	CASSFDSGEPNTQYF
.	TRBV27	.	TRBJ2-4	TGTGCCAGCAGCTCCCGACTCGGGGCCAAAAACATTCAGTACTTC	CASSSRLGAKNIQYF
.	TRBV20-1	.	TRBJ1-1	TGCAGTGCCAGACAGGTCACTGAAGCTTTCTTT	CSARQVTEAFF
.	TRBV27	TRBD2	TRBJ2-5	TGTGCCAGCACCTCTAGGCTAGCGGGAGGGACGTTACAAGAGACCCAGTACTTC	CASTSRLAGGTLQETQYF
once	TRBV7-2	.	TRBJ2-7	TGTGCCAGCAGCCTCAGGGGCACCCACTACGAGCAGTACTTC	CASSLRGTHYEQYF
once	TRBV9	.	TRBJ2-1	TGTGCCAGCAGCGTAGAGGGGTTAAATGAGCAGTTCTTC	CASSVEGLNEQFF
.	TRBV27	TRBD2	TRBJ2-1	TGTGCCAGCAGTTTATCGATCTTAAGCGGGAGCTATGAGCAGTTCTTC	CASSLSILSGSYEQFF
.	TRBV27	.	TRBJ2-3	TGTGCCAGCGGTTCTCAGTCGAACCCCCCAGATACGCAGTATTTT	CASGSQSNPPDTQYF
.	TRBV19	.	TRBJ1-1	TGTGCCAGTAGTTTCGGAGGCACTGAAGCTTTCTTT	CASSFGGTEAFF
.	TRBV20-1	TRBD1	TRBJ2-7	TGCAGTTTTACAGGGGACCACGAGCAGTACTTC	CSFTGDHEQYF
.	TRBV4-1	.	TRBJ2-5	TGCGCCAGCAGCCAAAGGTCAGGCCCCGCGAAGGAGACCCAGTACTTC	CASSQRSGPAKETQYF
.	TRBV28	TRBD2	TRBJ2-7	TGTGCCAGCAGTTTAGAGACTAGCATGGACGAGCAGTACTTC	CASSLETSMDEQYF
.	TRBV7-2	TRBD2	TRBJ2-5	TGTGCCAGCAGCTTACGACGGGCGGGAGGCCTCTACTTC	CASSLRRAGGLYF
.	TRBV11-1	TRBD2	TRBJ2-7	TGTGCCAGCAGCGGGGGGGATCACCCCTACGAGCAGTACTTC	CASSGGDHPYEQYF
.	TRBV7-3	TRBD2	TRBJ2-1	TGTGCCAGCAGCCCAACTGGGGCGGGAGACAATGAGCAGTTCTTC	CASSPTGAGDNEQFF
.	TRBV4-3	TRBD1	TRBJ1-6	TGCGCCAGCAGCCAACGACAGGGCGGGTCACCCCTCCACTTT	CASSQRQGGSPLHF
.	TRBV4-3	.	TRBJ2-2	TGCGCCAGCAGCGGGTACAGTTCCACCGGGGAGCTGTTTTTT	CASSGYSSTGELFF
.	TRBV6-6	TRBD2	TRBJ2-5	TGTGCCACCGGGACTAGCGGGTTTTGGGCCCAGTACTTC	CATGTSGFWAQYF
.	TRBV28	.	TRBJ2-5	TGTGCCAGCAGTTTCGAGGAGACCCAGTACTTC	CASSFEETQYF
.	TRBV7-8	.	TRBJ1-5	TGTGCCAGCAGCTTAACCGAGAGATCCCAGCCCCAGCATTTT	CASSLTERSQPQHF
.	TRBV13	TRBD2	TRBJ2-5	TGTGCCAGCAGCTTAGGCCGTGGAGCGGGAGGCCGGGAGACCCAGTACTTC	CASSLGRGAGGRETQYF
.	TRBV27	.	TRBJ2-7	TGTGCCAGCAGTTTGAACAGAGACTACGAGCAGTACTTC	CASSLNRDYEQYF
once	TRBV19	.	TRBJ2-3	TGTGCCAGTTCTAGTGGGACTTTCACAGATACGCAGTATTTT	CASSSGTFTDTQYF
.	TRBV6-1	TRBD1	TRBJ2-3	TGTGCCAGCTCAACAGGGGTCACTAGCACAGATACGCAGTATTTT	CASSTGVTSTDTQYF
once	TRBV9	.	TRBJ2-5	TGTGCCAGCAGCCCCCGGGGAGATCCGGCTGAGACCCAGTACTTC	CASSPRGDPAETQYF
.	TRBV19	TRBD2	TRBJ2-1	TGTGCCAGTAGAGCGGGAGGGCCCGCCAATGAGCAGTTCTTC	CASRAGGPANEQFF
.	TRBV28	TRBD1	TRBJ1-1	TGTGCCAGCAGTTTACAGGGGGCGGGTATGAACACTGAAGCTTTCTTT	CASSLQGAGMNTEAFF
.	TRBV7-7	TRBD2	TRBJ2-7	TGTGCTAGCAGCTCCGACGGGGGGGGGAGTGGCGAGCAGTACTTC	CASSSDGGGSGEQYF
once	TRBV11-2	.	TRBJ2-4	TGTGCCAGCAGCTTAAAGGGTACCGGGACTCGGCCAAACATTCAGTACTTC	CASSLKGTGTRPNIQYF
.	TRBV30	TRBD2	TRBJ2-7	TGTGCCTGGAGCCCCCAGCGGGGAGCAAAATACGAGCAGTACTTC	CAWSPQRGAKYEQYF
.	TRBV28	TRBD1	TRBJ2-7	TGTGCCAGCAGTTTTCTGACTGGACAGGAACACTACGAGCAGTACTTC	CASSFLTGQEHYEQYF
once	TRBV15	TRBD1	TRBJ2-5	TGTGCCACCAGCAGAGCGACAGGGCAGAAAGGAGAGACCCAGTACTTC	CATSRATGQKGETQYF
.	TRBV7-9	TRBD2	TRBJ2-1	TGTGCCAGCAGCTTAGAGGGGGCTAGCGGGAGGGTTGAGCAGTTCTTC	CASSLEGASGRVEQFF
.	TRBV25-1	TRBD1	TRBJ1-5	TGTGCCAGCAGTACACAGGGGAGCAATCAGCCCCAGCATTTT	CASSTQGSNQPQHF
.	TRBV2	TRBD2	TRBJ2-5	TGTGCCAGCAGTATGACTAGCGGGAGAGAGACCCAGTACTTC	CASSMTSGRETQYF
.	TRBV7-9	TRBD2	TRBJ2-1	TGTGCCAGCAGCTTTACGCGGGAGAAGGGCAATGAGCAGTTCTTC	CASSFTREKGNEQFF
.	TRBV4-1	TRBD2	TRBJ2-1	TGCGCCAGCAGCCTTAGCGGGAGTGGCTACAATGAGCAGTTCTTC	CASSLSGSGYNEQFF
.	TRBV6-6	TRBD1	TRBJ2-5	TGTGCCAGCAGTAGTACTAGGACAGGGCGGCAAGAGACCCAGTACTTC	CASSSTRTGRQETQYF
.	TRBV29-1	.	TRBJ1-1	TGCAGCGTTCTTAAGAGGAACACTGAAGCTTTCTTT	CSVLKRNTEAFF
.	TRBV7-9	TRBD2	TRBJ2-6	TGTGCCAGCAGCGGCGGGGGCTCTGGGGCCAACGTCCTGACTTTC	CASSGGGSGANVLTF
once	TRBV7-8	TRBD2	TRBJ2-1	TGTGCCAGCAGCCTATCAGGACTAGCGGGAGGATTCTACAATGAGCAGTTCTTC	CASSLSGLAGGFYNEQFF
.	TRBV4-3	.	TRBJ2-1	TGCGCCAGCAGCCAAGATCCCGACACTTCCTCCTACAATGAGCAGTTCTTC	CASSQDPDTSSYNEQFF
once	TRBV5-1	.	TRBJ2-1	TGCGCCAGCAGCTCCCCCGGGGGAGCTAGAGGCTATGAGCAGTTCTTC	CASSSPGGARGYEQFF
.	TRBV7-9	TRBD1	TRBJ2-1	TGTGCCAGCAGCAAAGGACAGGGGGCTTCAAATGAGCAGTTCTTC	CASSKGQGASNEQFF
.	TRBV5-1	.	TRBJ2-3	TGCGCCAGCAGCACGGGTTCGGGAGCCGCGCAGTATTTT	CASSTGSGAAQYF
.	TRBV23-1	TRBD2	TRBJ2-3	TGCGCCAGCAGTCCGGGACTAGCATCCACAGATACGCAGTATTTT	CASSPGLASTDTQYF
once	TRBV2	.	TRBJ2-1	TGTGCCCCCCTACTGAGGGCGGGAAGTCACAATGAGCAGTTCTTC	CAPLLRAGSHNEQFF
.	TRBV4-1	TRBD2	TRBJ2-3	TGCGCCAGCAGCAGAGGAGCGGCGGGAGTCACAGATACGCAGTATTTT	CASSRGAAGVTDTQYF
.	TRBV28	TRBD1	TRBJ2-1	TGTGCCAGCAGTTCACTCGGACAGGAGGAAAATGAGCAGTTCTTC	CASSSLGQEENEQFF
.	TRBV9	TRBD2	TRBJ2-2	TGTGCCAGCAGCGTGTCCGGGAGGGCCCATCGAGGGGAGCTGTTTTTT	CASSVSGRAHRGELFF
.	TRBV15	.	TRBJ1-4	TGTGCCACCAGCAGAGGACAGAGAGAAAAACTGTTTTTT	CATSRGQREKLFF
.	TRBV19	TRBD2	TRBJ2-7	TGTGCCAGTAGTAACCTAGCGGGAGATTGGTACGAGCAGTACTTC	CASSNLAGDWYEQYF
.	TRBV19	.	TRBJ2-7	TGTGCCTCGGGGTGGGGGGAAGGAGGATACGAGCAGTACTTC	CASGWGEGGYEQYF